These 17 T cell receptor beta chains originate from one sample sequenced in a study of T cells in Graves' hyperthyroidism and ophthalmopathy. RNA transcripts provided the source from which TCR beta CDR3 regions were amplified. The study used the HTBI primer set for a first-round RT-PCR of the TCR CDR3. TCRdb reanalysed the multiplex PCR reads using MiXCR and keeps one entry per CDR3 protein. Seen here are nearly 750,000 distinct CDR3 sequences, roughly a third observed once, and the top ten hold roughly 30%. Sequenced: blood. These receptors originate from a woman in her forties with Graves' hyperthyroidism.

The table lists this clonotype with many counts. This sequence joins TRBV7-2 and TRBJ2-7, with 9 bases lining up with TRBD2. The CDR3 runs to 12 residues. Germline CDR1 and CDR2: SGHTA and FQGNSA. With 8 bases clipped from V and 9 bases from J, the junction kept 8 bases outside the gene matches. CDR3 bases: TGTGCCAGCGGGGTAGCGGGGGAGGTGCAGTACTTC. Translation gives CASGVAGEVQYF. Drawing the rest from reference TRBV7-2 and TRBJ2-7, the complete variable domain is GAGVSQSPSNKVTEKGKDVELRCDPISGHTALYWYRQSLGQGLEFLIYFQGNSAPDKSGLPSDRFSAERTGGSVSTLTIQRTQQEDSAVYLCASGVAGEVQYFGPGTRLTVT.

In this sample, this clonotype turned up a few times. The rearrangement links TRBV9 to TRBJ1-1; D remains ambiguous. Germline V lookup: CDR1 SGDLS, CDR2 YYNGEE. V lost 5 bases and J lost 3, with 8 bases in between. This CDR3 contains 12 residues. Here the CDR3 DNA reads TGTGCCAGCAGGGGCATTGACACTGAAGCTTTCTTT. It encodes CASRGIDTEAFF.

The chain couples TRBV29-1 to TRBJ1-2; TRBD1 aligns across 8 bases. The CDR3 totals 11 residues. With V trimmed by 8 bases and J by 8 bases, 7 bases remained unmatched. Germline CDR1 and CDR2: SQVTM and ANQGSEA. CDR3 nucleotide sequence: TGCAGCTTGCGGACAGGGAGAGGCTACACCTTC. The encoded protein is CSLRTGRGYTF.

This clonotype was recorded a few times. The gene calls are TRBV6-1 and TRBJ1-5; possible D gene TRBD1, 5 bases. Deletions cut 2 bases from V and 3 bases from J, with 11 bases between. The V gene's germline CDR1 is MNHNS and CDR2 SASEGT. CDR3 length equals 15 residues. CDR3 residues: CASSEITGSNQPQHF. The CDR3 DNA is TGTGCCAGCAGTGAAATAACAGGCTCCAATCAGCCCCAGCATTTT.

This clonotype has at least ten counts. V is TRBV29-1 and J is TRBJ1-6; TRBD1 aligns across 8 bases. Germline V gene sequence: CDR1 SQVTM, CDR2 ANQGSEA. The V gene end was trimmed by 6 bases and the J gene end by 8 bases; junction bases not matched to a gene: 9. This CDR3 spans 14 amino acids. The CDR3 nucleotides are TGCAGCGTCGCGGACAGGGTGGGAGATTCACCCCTCCACTTT. Protein sequence: CSVADRVGDSPLHF.

V usage is TRBV4-3 and J usage is TRBJ1-6; weak D call: TRBD1 (6 bases). The CDR3 is 16 residues long. V was trimmed by 0 bases and J by 7 bases, leaving 13 bases between them. The germline V gene has CDR1 LGHNA and CDR2 YSLEER. The CDR3 loop is CASSQDWGQGNSPLHF. The CDR3 DNA sequence: TGCGCCAGCAGCCAAGATTGGGGGCAGGGAAATTCACCCCTCCACTTT.

This rearrangement joins TRBV27 to TRBJ1-1; D remains unclear. The CDR3 runs 16 residues. V was pared by 0 bases and J by 0 bases, with 11 bases between. Germline CDR1 is MNHEY and CDR2 is SMNVEV (reference sequence). CDR3 coding DNA: TGTGCCAGCAGTTTATCTAGCAGGCGGATGAACACTGAAGCTTTCTTT. It is translated as CASSLSSRRMNTEAFF.

Notes on this clonotype: The junction departs from the called germline gene at one end, perhaps through a read error. The chain links TRBV15 to TRBJ2-5; perhaps TRBD1 as D (6 bases). The CDR3 runs 16 residues. Germline assignment: CDR1 LNHNV and CDR2 YYDKDF (reference sequence). CDR3 in amino acids: CAASSLTGLREETQYF. CDR3 sequence (DNA): TGTGCCGCCAGCAGCCTCACAGGGTTGAGGGAAGAGACCCAGTACTTC.

The chain joins TRBV14 to TRBJ2-5; 8 bases fit TRBD1. Per the germline V gene, CDR1 is SGHDN and CDR2 is FVKESK. The CDR3 runs 13 residues. The V gene end was trimmed by 5 bases and the J gene end by 9 bases; junction bases not matched to a gene: 8. In DNA form, the CDR3 reads TGTGCCAGCAGCTTGGACAGGGACGCGCCCCAGTACTTC. Encoded protein: CASSLDRDAPQYF.

The rearrangement joins TRBV28 to TRBJ2-7; 9 nucleotides match TRBD2. The V gene end was trimmed by 8 bases and the J gene end by 6 bases; junction bases not matched to a gene: 14. The germline V gene encodes CDR1 MDHEN and CDR2 SYDVKM. The CDR3 runs to 15 residues. CDR3 DNA sequence: TGTGCCAGCCGTCCGCGGGGTAGCGGGAGTTCCGAGCAGTACTTC. This gives the protein CASRPRGSGSSEQYF.

This clonotype has only a few counts. The rearrangement joins TRBV4-2 to TRBJ1-2; D is perhaps TRBD1 (5 bases). CDR3 length: 15 residues. V lost 2 bases and J lost 6, with 16 bases in between. Germline CDR1 LGHNA, CDR2 YNFKEQ. The CDR3 DNA reads as TGTGCCAGCAGCCAACGACGGGGGGGGGATAATGGCTACACCTTC. It translates to CASSQRRGGDNGYTF.

This clonotype showed up many times. The chain uses TRBV7-8 and TRBJ2-7, with 11 bases lining up with TRBD1. With 5 bases clipped from V and 2 bases from J, the junction kept 8 bases outside the gene matches. Germline loops: CDR1 SGHVS, CDR2 FQNEAQ. The CDR3 spans 16 residues. CDR3 nucleotides: TGTGCCAGCAGCCCGAAGGGGGGACAGGGGGCCTACGAGCAGTACTTC. This codes for CASSPKGGQGAYEQYF.

Ten or more counts support this clonotype. V usage is TRBV20-1 and J usage is TRBJ2-5; D perhaps matches TRBD2 (6 bases). Per germline, CDR1 DFQATT and CDR2 SNEGSKA (reference sequence). V was pared by 4 bases and J by 7 bases, with 19 bases between. This CDR3 is built from 14 residues. In DNA, the CDR3 is TGCAGTGCTAATGATGCGGGGCCGGGGGTGACCCAGTACTTC. Translated: CSANDAGPGVTQYF.

This clonotype was seen more than once but under ten times. This sequence joins TRBV12-3 or TRBV12-4 and TRBJ1-4, with unresolved D. The CDR3 is 16 amino acids. Trimming stripped 5 bases from V and 5 bases from J, with 18 bases between. The DNA of the CDR3 is TGTGCCAGCAGTAGACAACCGACATCGCCCAATGAAAAACTGTTTTTT. Its protein product is CASSRQPTSPNEKLFF.

This clonotype was counted many times. This chain links TRBV12-3 or TRBV12-4 with TRBJ1-5; tentative D call: TRBD1 (5 bases). CDR3 length: 14 residues. V lost 1 base, J lost 4 bases, and 8 bases lay in between. The CDR3 coding sequence is TGTGCCAGCAGTTTAGGCAGGGCAAATCAGCCCCAGCATTTT. Its translation: CASSLGRANQPQHF.

This chain links TRBV7-9 with TRBJ1-1, with 7 bases aligning to TRBD1. Germline CDR1 reads SEHNR; CDR2 reads FQNEAQ (reference sequence). Unmatched junction bases numbered 11, after V lost 5 bases and J lost 5 bases. The CDR3 length is 15 residues. The CDR3 reads CASSPGGVGSTEAFF. In DNA form, the CDR3 reads TGTGCCAGCAGCCCAGGGGGGGTAGGGTCGACTGAAGCTTTCTTT.

A note on this clonotype: One junction end disagrees with the germline gene, perhaps due to a read error. This chain joins TRBV20-1 and TRBJ2-2; 7 nucleotides line up with TRBD2. Germline V gene sequence: CDR1 DFQATT, CDR2 SNEGSKA (reference sequence). CDR3 size: 14 residues. Written as DNA, the CDR3 is TGCAGTGCTACCGCCGGGACTACCACCTGGGAGCTGTTTTTT. Translation gives CSATAGTTTWELFF.